This entry concerns a single T cell receptor beta chain. This entry comes from a study of shared clonotypes between healthy human individuals. V lost 3 bases to trimming and J lost 3 bases, with 17 bases between them. The CDR3 loop spans 16 amino acids. Germline loops: CDR1 SGHTA, CDR2 FQGNSA. Terminally differentiated effector memory CD45RA+ cells were excluded from the naive CD8 cells, which were CD45RO-negative and positively selected for CCR7. Some clones are missing from TCRdb's copy, which holds only in-frame ones; the method was immunoSEQ multiplex PCR. The top ten clones hold under 2% of a sample with about 2.1 million clones, about 93% of them seen once.

Sequencing was carried out using naive CD8+ T cells from PBMCs. This receptor was taken from a man aged 18 to 29 in good health. Some clones in this sample may be carry-over from other donors' samples. J is TRBJ1-2 and V is TRBV7-2; a possible D gene is TRBD1 (5 bases). The CDR3 nucleotides read TGTGCCAGCAGCTTCCCACGGGGGGGGAGCGACTATGGCTACACCTTC. Residues: CASSFPRGGSDYGYTF.